This T cell receptor (beta chain) was identified during a study of identical twins. Donors were all healthy Caucasians. Through template switching, a universal primer site was introduced, and the cDNA contained unique molecular identifiers. TCRdb recomputed calls from the 5' RACE reads with MiXCR, one row per CDR3 protein. This sample carries some 440,000 distinct CDR3 sequences, 20% to 25% of them seen once, and the ten largest clones take about 2.7%. V was pared by 7 bases and J by 2 bases, with 11 bases between. The CDR3 contains 13 residues. The germline V gene encodes CDR1 SEHNR and CDR2 FQNEAQ (reference sequence). The same specimen was also included in a second study, on T cells expressing NK-cell markers.

The specimen was CD4+ T cells sorted from blood. This receptor was taken from a woman aged 18-35 years in good health. The gene calls are TRBV7-9 and TRBJ2-5; the D is unclear. The CDR3 protein is CASTPPAQETQYF. The CDR3 bases are TGTGCCAGCACCCCGCCCGCGCAAGAGACCCAGTACTTC.